These 28 T cell receptor beta chains originate from one sample sequenced in a study of T-cell reconstitution after alpha-beta-depleted transplantation in children (dated by TCRdb to 2016 to 2017). Library prep was done by PCR. Sequencing instrument: Illumina HiSeq 2500. Molecular barcoding was employed in the preparation of TCR libraries, with unique molecular identifiers being used to normalize TCRbeta repertoire quantification. TCRdb passed the public sequencing reads through fastp at Q25 and MiXCR, retaining productive beta sequences. All rows with the same CDR3 protein become a single entry with the most common DNA and genes. The sample records roughly 310,000 distinct CDR3 sequences, around 25% of which are singletons. The leading ten clones occupy over 9.5% of the sample. What the treatment or condition label conveys for this sample: allogeneic hematopoietic cell transplantation with graft depleted of TCRalphabeta T cells and CD19 B cells.

The material was PBMCs, mostly from graft donor cells, obtained 180 days after TCRalphabeta/CD19-depleted stem cell transplant. The origin of the receptors is a male patient younger than 18 who had a stem cell transplant for acute lymphoblastic leukemia, so the T cells may come from the graft donor.

In this sample, this clonotype turned up a few times. J is TRBJ2-5 and V is TRBV10-1, with TRBD2 matching 7 bases. This CDR3 has 16 residues. Per the germline V gene, CDR1 is WNHNN and CDR2 is SYGVQD (reference sequence). Trimming took 5 bases from V and 2 from J; bases not matched to a gene: 11. This CDR3 reads CASSLFLSGAQETQYF. The CDR3 DNA reads TGCGCCAGCAGTCTATTTTTGAGCGGGGCTCAAGAGACCCAGTACTTC.

This chain connects TRBV12-3 or TRBV12-4 to TRBJ2-6; TRBD2 might be the D (5 bases). The CDR3 loop spans 16 amino acids. Trimming stripped 5 bases from V and 0 bases from J, with 11 bases between. The CDR3 region has the DNA TGTGCCAGCAGTCCCGGGGTCCTCTCTGGGGCCAACGTCCTGACTTTC. As protein: CASSPGVLSGANVLTF.

The rearrangement joins TRBV20-1 to TRBJ2-7, with D tentatively TRBD1 (6 bases). The CDR3 is made up of 14 amino acids. Trimming took off 6 bases at V and 0 bases at J, with 15 bases between the two ends. Looked up from germline, CDR1 is DFQATT and CDR2 is SNEGSKA (reference sequence). DNA of the CDR3: TGCAGTGCACCCCGGACAGCAAGCTCCTACGAGCAGTACTTC. Translating it yields CSAPRTASSYEQYF.

This chain joins TRBV20-1 and TRBJ2-1, with 8 bases aligning to TRBD2. The CDR3 length is 16 residues. Germline CDR1 and CDR2: DFQATT and SNEGSKA (reference sequence). With V trimmed by 5 bases and J by 1 base, 10 bases remained unmatched. CDR3 sequence (DNA): TGCAGTGCTTCTCTACCGGGACTAGGGTCCTACAATGAGCAGTTCTTC. Encoded protein: CSASLPGLGSYNEQFF.

V and J are TRBV15 and TRBJ2-7; 10 positions agree with TRBD2. Germline V gene sequence: CDR1 LNHNV, CDR2 YYDKDF (reference sequence). V lost 0 bases to trimming and J lost 3 bases; unmatched junction nucleotides: 2. This CDR3 is built from 15 residues. CDR3 coding DNA: TGTGCCACCAGCAGAGAACTAGCGGGGATCTACGAGCAGTACTTC. This codes for CATSRELAGIYEQYF.

The J gene is TRBJ1-1, the V gene TRBV11-2; weak D call: TRBD1 (5 bases). Between the trimmed V and J ends, which lost 1 base and 4 bases, there was a span of 16 bases. This CDR3 has 16 residues. Looked up from germline, CDR1 is SGHAT and CDR2 is FQNNGV. The CDR3: CASSLGGLPWGTEAFF. CDR3 sequence (DNA): TGTGCCAGCAGCTTAGGGGGCCTCCCCTGGGGCACTGAAGCTTTCTTT.

This clonotype was recorded many times. The rearrangement uses TRBV6-5 and TRBJ2-1, with TRBD2 matching 7 bases. Germline V gene sequence: CDR1 MNHEY, CDR2 SVGAGI. The CDR3 has 14 residues. The junction had 8 bases not matched to a gene; V was cut back by 6 bases and J by 6 bases. The CDR3 DNA follows: TGTGCCAGCAGAAGAGGGAGGGAGCGCAATGAGCAGTTCTTC. This encodes CASRRGRERNEQFF.

This clonotype has more than one count but fewer than ten. V usage is TRBV5-1 and J usage is TRBJ2-2; perhaps TRBD1 as D (5 bases). V lost 1 base, J lost 5 bases, and 21 bases lay in between. Germline CDR1 SGHRS, CDR2 YFSETQ. The CDR3 sequence is 18 residues long. The CDR3 nucleotides are TGCGCCAGCAGCTTGTTGTCCAGGGTTTCGCTCGGGACCGGGGAGCTGTTTTTT. It specifies CASSLLSRVSLGTGELFF.

The chain is built from TRBV7-6 and TRBJ2-1; D is unresolved. The length of the CDR3 is 12 residues. Trimming shortened V by 10 bases and J by 2 bases, and 9 bases separated the two germline ends. Germline values: CDR1 SGHVS, CDR2 FNYEAQ. The CDR3: CANLSPYNEQFF. For the CDR3, the DNA is TGTGCCAACCTTAGCCCCTACAATGAGCAGTTCTTC.

V is TRBV19 and J is TRBJ2-7, with a tentative D call TRBD2 (5 bases). The V end lost 6 bases, the J end lost 1 base, and 10 bases lay between the germline ends. The CDR3 contains 13 residues. Germline lookup yields CDR1 LNHDA and CDR2 SQIVND (reference sequence). CDR3 amino acids: CASSMQRSYEQYF. In nucleotides, the CDR3 is TGTGCCAGTAGCATGCAGCGGTCCTACGAGCAGTACTTC.

This chain joins TRBV3-1 and TRBJ1-1; D is possibly TRBD1 (5 bases). Germline V gives CDR1 LGHDT, CDR2 YNNKEL (reference sequence). The ends were cut back, 2 bases at V and 7 bases at J, with 11 bases in the middle. CDR3 size: 13 residues. The CDR3 nucleotides read TGTGCCAGCAGCCAATACGAGGGGAATGAAGCTTTCTTT. Residues: CASSQYEGNEAFF.

This chain uses TRBV20-1 with TRBJ2-7, with D uncertain. The CDR3 is 14 amino acids. Germline V gives CDR1 DFQATT, CDR2 SNEGSKA (reference sequence). The V gene lost 5 bases and the J gene lost 2 bases, with 16 bases spanning the gap. The CDR3 spells CSAPSMIGPYEQYF. The CDR3 DNA sequence: TGCAGTGCTCCCTCCATGATAGGGCCCTACGAGCAGTACTTC.

The chain employs TRBV28 and TRBJ2-3; D gene ambiguous. Germline V gene sequence: CDR1 MDHEN, CDR2 SYDVKM. The CDR3 has 15 amino acids. CDR3 residues: CASEVGMVNTDTQYF. The CDR3 DNA sequence: TGTGCTAGTGAGGTGGGGATGGTTAACACAGATACGCAGTATTTT.

In this sample, this clonotype turned up a few times. V is TRBV5-1 and J is TRBJ1-2, with D perhaps matching TRBD1 (6 bases). Germline V lookup: CDR1 SGHRS, CDR2 YFSETQ. V gave up 4 bases and J gave up 2 bases, with 9 bases separating them. The CDR3 runs 13 residues. CDR3 loop: CASSHGQNYGYTF. In DNA form, the CDR3 reads TGCGCCAGCAGCCATGGACAGAACTATGGCTACACCTTC.

There are a few counts of this clonotype. The rearrangement joins TRBV6-1 to TRBJ1-3; tentatively, D is TRBD1 (6 bases). The V gene's germline CDR1 is MNHNS and CDR2 SASEGT. This CDR3 spans 14 amino acids. Trimming pared 5 bases from V and 0 bases from J, leaving 8 bases between. DNA for the CDR3: TGTGCCAGCAGTCAGGGGTACTCTGGAAACACCATATATTTT. Its protein product is CASSQGYSGNTIYF.

This clonotype was detected a few times. The rearrangement joins TRBV5-1 to TRBJ2-2; 14 nucleotides line up with TRBD2. Per the germline V gene, CDR1 is SGHRS and CDR2 is YFSETQ. Trimming at V came to 4 bases and at J to 5 bases, leaving 10 bases not matched to a gene. This CDR3 is built from 18 residues. The CDR3 DNA follows: TGCGCCAGCAGCCCTGGGACTAGCGGGAGCTGGACGACCGGGGAGCTGTTTTTT. It codes for CASSPGTSGSWTTGELFF.

The chain recombines TRBV20-1 with TRBJ2-1, with TRBD2 identical over 13 bases. Germline CDR1 is DFQATT and CDR2 is SNEGSKA (reference sequence). The CDR3 is 14 residues long. With 2 bases clipped from V and 10 bases from J, the junction kept 5 bases outside the gene matches. The CDR3 is CSARPGLAGDEQFF. In DNA, the CDR3 is TGCAGTGCTAGACCCGGACTAGCGGGAGACGAGCAGTTCTTC.

In its sample, this clonotype was seen a few times. The chain has TRBV12-5 and TRBJ2-1, with 13 bases matching TRBD2. The CDR3 runs to 17 residues. Looked up from germline, CDR1 is LGHNT and CDR2 is FRNRAP. The V segment lost 6 bases and the J segment 4 bases; nucleotides outside the gene matches: 9. CDR3 residues: CASGPGLAGPTYNEQFF. In DNA form, the CDR3 reads TGTGCTAGTGGGCCGGGACTAGCGGGACCTACTTACAATGAGCAGTTCTTC. The variable domain in full, completed from reference TRBV12-5 and TRBJ2-1, reads DARVTQTPRHKVTEMGQEVTMRCQPILGHNTVFWYRQTMMQGLELLAYFRNRAPLDDSGMPKDRFSAEMPDATLATLKIQPSEPRDSAVYFCASGPGLAGPTYNEQFFGPGTRLTVL.

V and J are TRBV5-1 and TRBJ2-2; 11 bases align to TRBD2. The trim removed 0 bases at V and 7 bases at J, leaving 5 bases unmatched. This CDR3 is built from 16 residues. CDR1 SGHRS and CDR2 YFSETQ come from the germline V gene. CDR3 nucleotides: TGCGCCAGCAGCTTGGGACTAGCGGGATTGGACGGGGAGCTGTTTTTT. It translates to CASSLGLAGLDGELFF. Looking up the rest from reference TRBV5-1 and TRBJ2-2 gives the full variable domain: KAGVTQTPRYLIKTRGQQVTLSCSPISGHRSVSWYQQTPGQGLQFLFEYFSETQRNKGNFPGRFSGRQFSNSRSEMNVSTLELGDSALYLCASSLGLAGLDGELFFGEGSRLTVL.

This clonotype appeared a few times. The chain employs TRBV28 and TRBJ2-1; D remains ambiguous. V lost 1 base to trimming and J lost 5 bases, with 15 bases between them. Germline CDR1 MDHEN, CDR2 SYDVKM. This CDR3 region has 16 residues. The CDR3 DNA is TGTGCCAGCAGTTTATATCTCAGTAGGCAACACAATGAGCAGTTCTTC. Protein product: CASSLYLSRQHNEQFF.

A remark on this clonotype: An end of the junction differs from the germline gene, which may be a read error. V usage is TRBV7-6 and J usage is TRBJ2-3; D is unclear. Germline V gene lookup returns CDR1 SGHVS and CDR2 FNYEAQ. This CDR3 comprises 12 residues. In nucleotides, the CDR3 is TGTTCCAGCAGCTTAGGGACAGATACGCAGTATTTT. It encodes CSSSLGTDTQYF.

On this clonotype: The junction departs from germline at one end; a sequencing error may be responsible. V is TRBV10-3 and J is TRBJ1-2; 7 positions agree with TRBD1. The CDR3 extends over 12 amino acids. Per germline, CDR1 ENHRY and CDR2 SYGVKD. DNA of the CDR3: TGTGCCATCAGCGACAGGGAAAATGGCGACACCTTC. Protein: CAISDRENGDTF.

V and J are TRBV12-3 or TRBV12-4 and TRBJ2-4; possible D gene TRBD1, 5 bases. The CDR3 consists of 16 residues. V was trimmed by 7 bases and J by 0 bases, leaving 16 bases between them. The CDR3 spells CASTNQGAIAKNIQYF. CDR3 DNA sequence: TGTGCCAGCACTAATCAGGGCGCTATAGCCAAAAACATTCAGTACTTC.

The gene calls are TRBV10-2 and TRBJ1-4; D call uncertain. The V gene's germline CDR1 is WSHSY and CDR2 SAAADI. Trimming cost V 2 bases and J 8 bases, with 6 bases left between them. The CDR3 covers 12 residues. The CDR3 DNA reads as TGCGCCAGCAGTGAGGGAGGAGAAAAACTGTTTTTT. Translating gives CASSEGGEKLFF.

This rearrangement joins TRBV12-3 or TRBV12-4 to TRBJ2-1; TRBD2 might be the D (6 bases). With 10 bases removed from V and 1 base from J, the gap between germline ends came to 17 bases. CDR3 size: 15 residues. The DNA of the CDR3 is TGTGCCACTCCTCCCTCCGGGAGTTCCTACAATGAGCAGTTCTTC. It encodes CATPPSGSSYNEQFF.

In this sample, this clonotype turned up a few times. The genes are TRBV15 and TRBJ1-5, with a weak D call TRBD1 (5 bases). Between the trimmed V and J ends, which lost 5 bases and 3 bases, there was a span of 17 bases. The CDR3 runs 16 residues. CDR1 is LNHNV, CDR2 YYDKDF, per germline (reference sequence). CDR3: CATSSKIDRPNQPQHF. As DNA, the CDR3 is TGTGCCACCAGCTCGAAGATCGACAGACCCAATCAGCCCCAGCATTTT.

Details on this clonotype: One end of the junction is discordant with germline, which a read error may explain. The chain combines TRBV9 with TRBJ2-5, with D possibly matching TRBD2 (6 bases). CDR1 SGDLS and CDR2 YYNGEE come from the germline V gene. CDR3 length: 13 amino acids. CDR3 in DNA: TGTGCCAGCAGCGTAAGCCCTCGGGAGACCCCGTACTTC. It codes for CASSVSPRETPYF.

This clonotype showed up many times. The rearrangement links TRBV4-1 to TRBJ2-1, with D unresolved. V was shortened by 1 base and J by 4 bases, with 14 bases between the two germline ends. Looked up from germline, CDR1 is MGHRA and CDR2 is YSYEKL. The CDR3 length is 16 residues. The CDR3 DNA is TGCGCCAGCAGCCAAGTGGGTAGCATCCCATACAATGAGCAGTTCTTC. As protein: CASSQVGSIPYNEQFF.